This entry describes one T cell receptor beta chain. Its target is unknown. This entry is derived from a study of OX40 agonist ivuxolimab in advanced cancers. Turning to the study itself: Dose-escalation subjects each had hepatocellular carcinoma, melanoma, renal cell or head and neck cancer.

The method was immunoSEQ multiplex PCR; TCRdb's version includes in-frame clones alone and lacks a portion of them. The profile shows around 37,000 clones, 65% to 90% of them singletons. V was trimmed by 6 bases and J by 2 bases, leaving 14 bases between them. The CDR3 is made up of 13 amino acids. Germline CDR1 and CDR2: SQVTM and ANQGSEA. Sampled blood was obtained at baseline, cycle 4 day 1, and cycle 7 day 1. Study observations and caveats: It was not determined which antigens were specifically recognized by the peripheral T cells that had undergone clonal expansion.

The chain recombines TRBV29-1 with TRBJ2-7, with a possible D match to TRBD2 (5 bases). The TCR was taken from an adult with an advanced solid tumor such as melanoma, head and neck, liver or kidney cancer. This sample comprised CD4+ or CD8+ T cells sorted from blood, obtained in a trial of the OX40 agonist ivuxolimab. Here the CDR3 DNA reads TGCAGCGTACTCGGACCCGGGGCCTACGAGCAGTACTTC. Translated, it gives CSVLGPGAYEQYF.